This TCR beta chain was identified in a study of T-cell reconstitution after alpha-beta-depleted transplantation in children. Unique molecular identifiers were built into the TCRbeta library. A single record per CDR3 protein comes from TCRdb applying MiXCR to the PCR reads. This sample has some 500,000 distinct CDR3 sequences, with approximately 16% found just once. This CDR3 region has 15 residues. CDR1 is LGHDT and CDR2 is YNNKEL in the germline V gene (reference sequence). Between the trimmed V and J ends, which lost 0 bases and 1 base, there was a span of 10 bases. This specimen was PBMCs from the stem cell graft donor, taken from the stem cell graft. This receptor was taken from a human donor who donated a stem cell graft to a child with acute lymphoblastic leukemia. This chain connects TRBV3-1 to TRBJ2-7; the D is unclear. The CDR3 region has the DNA TGTGCCAGCAGCCAAGATGGACGGAGTTCCTACGAGCAGTACTTC. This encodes CASSQDGRSSYEQYF.